This T cell receptor (beta chain) was retrieved from a study of blood T cell repertoires in COVID-19. Study background: Samples taken during acute and convalescent COVID-19 were collected in the United States, Italy and Spain. PBMCs, B-cell-depleted T cells, or T cells provided the cDNA or gDNA that made up the material.

How the authors handled the data: Nucleated cell number was recorded as an estimate derived from reference gene primer amplification. Profiling relied on immunoSEQ multiplex PCR, and the TCRdb table lists in-frame clones only, not all of them. The DNA gave D and trimming, while V, J and clone size come from that table. Of about 140,000 clones in the sample, over 60% were seen once. This clone appeared a few times. Trimming pared 5 bases from V and 6 bases from J, leaving 19 bases between. There are 15 residues in the CDR3. Per the germline V gene, CDR1 is SGHAT and CDR2 is FQNNGV. V usage is TRBV11-2 and J usage is TRBJ1-2; tentatively, D is TRBD1 (5 bases). The receptor was isolated from a man aged 50 or older with acute or convalescent COVID-19. Sequencing input: peripheral blood. The chain's CDR3 is CASSRLGGVWDGYTF. CDR3 DNA: TGTGCCAGCAGCCGACTGGGGGGGGTCTGGGATGGCTACACCTTC.